This T cell receptor beta chain appears in the sequencing data of a study of blood T cell repertoires in COVID-19. Study context: Whether acute or convalescent, the COVID-19 samples came from the United States, Italy and Spain. T cells, B-cell-depleted T cells, or PBMCs supplied cDNA or gDNA.

TCRdb's table, derived via immunoSEQ multiplex PCR, lists solely in-frame clones and lacks some. In the table there are around 380,000 clones, about four fifths of which are singletons. CDR3 length: 19 residues. V lost 4 bases to trimming and J lost 0 bases, with 19 bases between them. Germline CDR1 is MNHEY and CDR2 is SMNVEV (reference sequence). The sequenced sample consisted of peripheral blood. The rearrangement joins TRBV27 to TRBJ2-6; TRBD1 might be the D (7 bases). This clonotype was obtained from a human donor with acute or convalescent COVID-19. The donor label of this sample is uncertain. CDR3 DNA sequence: TGTGCCAGCAGTTCCCTCCCGAAGCAGGGGGGCTCTGGGGCCAACGTCCTGACTTTC. Its protein is CASSSLPKQGGSGANVLTF.